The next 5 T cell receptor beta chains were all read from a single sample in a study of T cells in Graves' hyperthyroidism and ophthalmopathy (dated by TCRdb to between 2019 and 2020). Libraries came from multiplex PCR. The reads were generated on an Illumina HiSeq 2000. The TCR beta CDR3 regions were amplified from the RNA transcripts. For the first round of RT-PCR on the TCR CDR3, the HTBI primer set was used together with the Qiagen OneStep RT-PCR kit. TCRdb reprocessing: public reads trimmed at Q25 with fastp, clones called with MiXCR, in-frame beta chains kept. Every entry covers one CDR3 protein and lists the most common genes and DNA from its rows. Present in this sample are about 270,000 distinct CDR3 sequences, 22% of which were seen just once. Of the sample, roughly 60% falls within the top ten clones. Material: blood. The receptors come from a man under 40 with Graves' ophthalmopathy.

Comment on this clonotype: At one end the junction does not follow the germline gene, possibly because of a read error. This chain's CDR3 is CSARETGSWTPLHF. CDR3 bases: TGCAGTGCCAGAGAAACAGGGTCCTGGACACCCCTCCACTTT. The V gene is TRBV20-1, the J gene TRBJ1-6, with a weak D call TRBD1 (6 bases). The germline V gene encodes CDR1 DFQATT and CDR2 SNEGSKA (reference sequence). The CDR3 length is 14 residues.

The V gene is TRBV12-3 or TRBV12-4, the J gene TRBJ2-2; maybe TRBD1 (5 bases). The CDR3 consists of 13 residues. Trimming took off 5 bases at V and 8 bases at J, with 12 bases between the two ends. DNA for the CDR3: TGTGCCAGCAGTCACGACAGTTTTGGGGAGCTGTTTTTT. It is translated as CASSHDSFGELFF.

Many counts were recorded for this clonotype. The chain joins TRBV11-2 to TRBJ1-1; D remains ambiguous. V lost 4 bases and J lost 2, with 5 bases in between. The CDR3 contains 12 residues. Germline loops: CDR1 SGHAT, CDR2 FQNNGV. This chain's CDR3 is CASSSYNTEAFF. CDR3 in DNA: TGTGCCAGCAGCTCTTATAACACTGAAGCTTTCTTT. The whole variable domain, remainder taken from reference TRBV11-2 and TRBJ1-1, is EAGVAQSPRYKIIEKRQSVAFWCNPISGHATLYWYQQILGQGPKLLIQFQNNGVVDDSQLPKDRFSAERLKGVDSTLKIQPAKLEDSAVYLCASSSYNTEAFFGQGTRLTVV.

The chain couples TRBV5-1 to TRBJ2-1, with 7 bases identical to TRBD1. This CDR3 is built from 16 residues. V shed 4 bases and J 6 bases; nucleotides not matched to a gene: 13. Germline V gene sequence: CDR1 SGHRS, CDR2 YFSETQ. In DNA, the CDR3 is TGCGCCAGCAGCAGCGGACAGGCAGTTCGGACCAATGAGCAGTTCTTC. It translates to CASSSGQAVRTNEQFF.

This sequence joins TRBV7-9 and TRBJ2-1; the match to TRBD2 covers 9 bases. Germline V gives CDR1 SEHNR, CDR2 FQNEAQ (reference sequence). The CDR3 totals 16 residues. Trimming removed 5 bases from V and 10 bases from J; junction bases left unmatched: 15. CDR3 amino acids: CASSTTHSGSGYEQFF. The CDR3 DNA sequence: TGTGCCAGCAGCACTACCCATAGCGGGAGTGGGTACGAGCAGTTCTTC.